Below are 2 T cell receptor beta chains sequenced from a single sample in a study of blood T cell repertoires in COVID-19. Clones were sequenced by immunoSEQ multiplex PCR, and TCRdb holds only the in-frame ones, with some missing. The table records around 80,000 clones, 70% to 75% of them present only once. Sequenced: peripheral blood. These receptors originate from a man in his fifties or sixties with active or convalescent COVID-19.

The genes are TRBV19 and TRBJ1-1; D gene uncertain. CDR1 is LNHDA and CDR2 is SQIVND in the germline V gene (reference sequence). V shed 7 bases and J shed 8 bases, with 14 bases lying between them. The CDR3 length is 12 residues. CDR3 DNA sequence: TGTGCCAGTAAGGACTTCCCAAGCGAAGCTTTCTTT. It encodes CASKDFPSEAFF.

The chain couples TRBV6-5 to TRBJ2-6; TRBD2 is a possible D gene (5 bases). The germline V gene has CDR1 MNHEY and CDR2 SVGAGI. Between the trimmed V and J ends, which lost 10 bases and 0 bases, there was a span of 13 bases. The CDR3 is made up of 15 amino acids. This CDR3 reads CATQTGNSGANVLTF. The CDR3 DNA is TGTGCCACCCAGACCGGGAACTCTGGGGCCAACGTCCTGACTTTC.